The 32 T cell receptor beta chains below come from one sample, sequenced in a study of spatial heterogeneity in lung cancer. Documented time point: blood at routine non-recurrence follow-up after resection. Sequencing of whole RNA from tumor, nontumor lung or frozen PBMC involved no sorting. TCRdb called the 5' RACE reads again in MiXCR, with one record for every CDR3 protein. The sample records more than 95,000 distinct CDR3 sequences, 9% to 15% being singletons. Sample: PBMCs, taken at follow-up. The receptors here all came from a male donor with early-stage non-small cell lung cancer.

The rearrangement joins TRBV7-2 to TRBJ2-3, with 9 bases that match TRBD2. CDR1 is SGHTA and CDR2 is FQGNSA in the germline V gene. Germline trimming cut 3 bases from V and 3 bases from J; bases unmatched to any gene: 4. There are 15 residues in the CDR3. Here the CDR3 DNA reads TGTGCCAGCAGCTTGCGGGGGGGCAAAACAGATACGCAGTATTTT. Encoded protein: CASSLRGGKTDTQYF.

This clonotype was found many times. The rearrangement uses TRBV5-1 and TRBJ2-5; maybe TRBD2 (5 bases). CDR1 and CDR2 from the germline V gene are SGHRS and YFSETQ. The CDR3 runs to 15 residues. The V end was cut by 2 bases, the J end by 2 bases, with 13 bases between. This chain's CDR3 is CASSFGYGEQETQYF. The CDR3 DNA reads TGCGCCAGCAGCTTTGGTTATGGGGAGCAAGAGACCCAGTACTTC.

This clonotype has more than one count but fewer than ten. This chain links TRBV19 with TRBJ2-7, with D perhaps matching TRBD2 (6 bases). Germline CDR1 is LNHDA and CDR2 is SQIVND (reference sequence). V was shortened by 6 bases and J by 2 bases, with 17 bases between the two germline ends. The CDR3 totals 15 residues. CDR3 region: CASSSSGTAAYEQYF. The CDR3 coding sequence is TGTGCCAGTAGCTCATCCGGGACTGCCGCCTACGAGCAGTACTTC.

This clonotype appeared a few times. The chain links TRBV2 to TRBJ2-2, with 12 positions matching TRBD1. This CDR3 is built from 16 residues. Germline CDR1 and CDR2: SNHLY and FYNNEI. The junction had 8 bases not matched to a gene; V was cut back by 8 bases and J by 4 bases. CDR3 in amino acids: CASGNRDRGPTGELFF. The CDR3 bases are TGTGCCAGCGGGAACCGGGACAGGGGGCCCACCGGGGAGCTGTTTTTT.

In this sample, this clonotype turned up a few times. The V call is TRBV3-1, the J call TRBJ1-6, with TRBD1 matching over 10 bases. Germline trimming cut 6 bases from V and 7 bases from J; bases unmatched to any gene: 3. Germline V lookup: CDR1 LGHDT, CDR2 YNNKEL (reference sequence). The CDR3 runs to 14 residues. In DNA, the CDR3 is TGTGCCAGCAGACCGGGACAGGGGAATTCACCCCTCCACTTT. Translating gives CASRPGQGNSPLHF.

The sample holds a few counts of this clonotype. The V and J genes are TRBV19 and TRBJ2-3; D not resolved. Germline loops: CDR1 LNHDA, CDR2 SQIVND (reference sequence). V was clipped by 5 bases and J by 6 bases, with 6 bases between them. CDR3 length equals 11 residues. The CDR3 region is CASSPDDTQYF. CDR3 coding DNA: TGTGCCAGTAGTCCCGACGATACGCAGTATTTT.

This clonotype was counted many times. V usage is TRBV7-2 and J usage is TRBJ2-1; 7 bases align to TRBD2. J was trimmed by 9 bases and V by 5 bases; bases with no gene match: 19. In germline, CDR1 is SGHTA, CDR2 FQGNSA. The CDR3 sequence is 17 residues long. In DNA, the CDR3 is TGTGCCAGCAGCATTAAACGGGCCGTCGGGGCGGGGGTTGAGCAGTTCTTC. Protein: CASSIKRAVGAGVEQFF.

This clonotype was detected a few times. V is TRBV5-1 and J is TRBJ2-6, with D unclear. From germline, CDR1 is SGHRS and CDR2 YFSETQ. This CDR3 comprises 16 residues. Between the trimmed V and J ends, which lost 0 bases and 0 bases, there was a span of 7 bases. CDR3 coding DNA: TGCGCCAGCAGCTTGGCCCCCTTCTCTGGGGCCAACGTCCTGACTTTC. Amino acids: CASSLAPFSGANVLTF.

This clonotype was found many times. The chain couples TRBV5-1 to TRBJ1-1; D perhaps matches TRBD1 (5 bases). The V end was cut by 0 bases, the J end by 1 base, with 13 bases between. Germline loops: CDR1 SGHRS, CDR2 YFSETQ. CDR3 length: 16 amino acids. CDR3 residues: CASSLVTGTANTEAFF. The DNA for the CDR3 is TGCGCCAGCAGCTTGGTTACCGGGACGGCGAACACTGAAGCTTTCTTT. Full variable domain (missing parts from reference TRBV5-1 and TRBJ1-1): KAGVTQTPRYLIKTRGQQVTLSCSPISGHRSVSWYQQTPGQGLQFLFEYFSETQRNKGNFPGRFSGRQFSNSRSEMNVSTLELGDSALYLCASSLVTGTANTEAFFGQGTRLTVV.

The chain recombines TRBV5-1 with TRBJ2-3; no definite D call. The CDR3 runs to 14 residues. Trimming took off 0 bases at V and 2 bases at J, with 7 bases between the two ends. Per germline, CDR1 SGHRS and CDR2 YFSETQ. CDR3 protein: CASSLEAPTDTQYF. The DNA for the CDR3 is TGCGCCAGCAGCTTGGAAGCCCCCACAGATACGCAGTATTTT.

There are a few counts of this clonotype. The CDR3 region has the DNA TGTGCCAGCAGCTTAGGCGCCTCCCCGGATACGCAGTATTTT. Amino acid sequence: CASSLGASPDTQYF. The rearrangement links TRBV7-6 to TRBJ2-3; D is unresolved. The germline V gene encodes CDR1 SGHVS and CDR2 FNYEAQ. The CDR3 sequence is 14 residues long. Trimming removed 1 base at V and 6 bases at J, with 11 bases between. Filled out from reference TRBV7-6 and TRBJ2-3, the complete variable domain reads GAGVSQSPRYKVTKRGQDVALRCDPISGHVSLYWYRQALGQGPEFLTYFNYEAQQDKSGLPNDRFSAERPEGSISTLTIQRTEQRDSAMYRCASSLGASPDTQYFGPGTRLTVL.

The chain has TRBV12-3 or TRBV12-4 and TRBJ2-1; perhaps TRBD2 as D (5 bases). The CDR3 extends over 14 amino acids. The V gene lost 5 bases and the J gene lost 6 bases, with 14 bases spanning the gap. CDR3 protein: CASSPLAGVNEQFF. The CDR3, as DNA: TGTGCCAGCAGTCCGCTAGCTGGGGTCAATGAGCAGTTCTTC.

This clonotype was recorded a few times. The rearrangement uses TRBV10-3 and TRBJ2-3; D perhaps matches TRBD2 (5 bases). Germline values: CDR1 ENHRY, CDR2 SYGVKD. This CDR3 is built from 15 residues. The ends were cut back, 0 bases at V and 2 bases at J, with 9 bases in the middle. CDR3 loop: CAISESTTDTDTQYF. The DNA of the CDR3 is TGTGCCATCAGTGAGTCGACTACGGACACAGATACGCAGTATTTT.

The chain carries TRBV9 and TRBJ1-5, with D hard to call. Trimming shortened V by 0 bases and J by 7 bases, and 11 bases separated the two germline ends. CDR1 is SGDLS, CDR2 YYNGEE, per germline. This CDR3 is built from 14 residues. DNA of the CDR3: TGTGCCAGCAGCGTAGGGCCCATGGGGCAGCCCCAGCATTTT. Translating gives CASSVGPMGQPQHF.

The table lists this clonotype with a few counts. The chain carries TRBV2 and TRBJ2-2, with 8 bases identical to TRBD1. The germline V gene has CDR1 SNHLY and CDR2 FYNNEI. The J segment lost 3 bases and the V segment lost 6 bases, leaving 9 bases of the junction unmatched. The CDR3 is 16 amino acids. Written as DNA, the CDR3 is TGTGCCAGCAGCTCCGACAGGGGAGCGTACACCGGGGAGCTGTTTTTT. Encoded protein: CASSSDRGAYTGELFF.

The DNA for the CDR3 is TGTGCCAGCAGCGCCCGAGGGCTAACGAACACCGGGGAGCTGTTTTTT. It yields the protein CASSARGLTNTGELFF. The rearrangement links TRBV9 to TRBJ2-2; tentative D call: TRBD2 (5 bases). Looked up from germline, CDR1 is SGDLS and CDR2 is YYNGEE. V was shortened by 3 bases and J by 0 bases, with 12 bases between the two germline ends. CDR3 length: 16 amino acids.

This clonotype has a count of ten or more. The chain uses TRBV5-1 and TRBJ1-6, with a possible D match to TRBD1 (6 bases). Germline loops: CDR1 SGHRS, CDR2 YFSETQ. V shed 2 bases and J shed 7 bases, with 16 bases lying between them. The CDR3 has 16 amino acids. As DNA, the CDR3 is TGCGCCAGCAGCTTTGGGGCAAGGACAGACAATTCACCCCTCCACTTT. It encodes CASSFGARTDNSPLHF.

This clonotype appeared a few times. V is TRBV7-2 and J is TRBJ2-7, with TRBD1 matching over 7 bases. This CDR3 region has 12 residues. The junction had 6 bases not matched to a gene; V was cut back by 0 bases and J by 13 bases. Germline values: CDR1 SGHTA, CDR2 FQGNSA. DNA of the CDR3: TGTGCCAGCAGCTTAGCTCCGGGACAGACATACTTC. Protein product: CASSLAPGQTYF.

V usage is TRBV3-1 and J usage is TRBJ1-5; 9 bases are a match to TRBD1. Trimming took 8 bases from V and 2 from J; bases not matched to a gene: 7. This CDR3 contains 15 residues. Germline CDR1 LGHDT, CDR2 YNNKEL (reference sequence). The CDR3 nucleotides are TGTGCCAGCGGAAACCGACAGGGGGGCAATCAGCCCCAGCATTTT. The encoded protein is CASGNRQGGNQPQHF.

This chain uses TRBV6-1 with TRBJ1-1; no clear D gene. The CDR3 is 16 residues long. V was clipped by 2 bases and J by 4 bases, with 17 bases between them. From germline, CDR1 is MNHNS and CDR2 SASEGT. CDR3 sequence: CASSETRPPRGTEAFF. DNA for the CDR3: TGTGCCAGCAGTGAAACCCGTCCCCCCAGAGGCACTGAAGCTTTCTTT.

Only a few counts were recorded for this clonotype. The chain links TRBV6-6 to TRBJ2-3; TRBD1 aligns across 7 bases. The J segment lost 1 base and the V segment lost 6 bases, leaving 7 bases of the junction unmatched. The CDR3 extends over 15 amino acids. Per the germline V gene, CDR1 is MNHNY and CDR2 is SVGAGI (reference sequence). CDR3 nucleotide sequence: TGTGCCAGCAGCTTCAGACAGGGCCGCACAGATACGCAGTATTTT. Protein sequence: CASSFRQGRTDTQYF.

This clonotype was counted a few times. The J gene is TRBJ2-6, the V gene TRBV4-3; D call uncertain. The CDR3 is made up of 16 amino acids. Germline CDR1 reads LGHNA; CDR2 reads YSLEER. V was clipped by 0 bases and J by 0 bases, with 6 bases between them. The CDR3 DNA sequence: TGCGCCAGCAGCCAAGATAGACCCTCTGGGGCCAACGTCCTGACTTTC. Translating gives CASSQDRPSGANVLTF.

V gene TRBV12-3 or TRBV12-4 combines with J gene TRBJ2-7, with 10 bases matching TRBD1. The CDR3 length is 15 residues. J was trimmed by 2 bases and V by 5 bases; bases with no gene match: 6. CDR3 protein: CASSLSTGGTYEQYF. In DNA, the CDR3 is TGTGCCAGCAGTCTGTCGACAGGGGGCACCTACGAGCAGTACTTC.

This clonotype was observed a few times. This chain links TRBV4-3 with TRBJ2-4, with D possibly TRBD2 on 6 matching bases. Trimming stripped 0 bases from V and 0 bases from J, with 12 bases between. The V gene's germline CDR1 is LGHNA and CDR2 YSLEER. The CDR3 consists of 17 residues. The DNA for the CDR3 is TGCGCCAGCAGCCAAGATCATACGGGACTAGCCAAAAACATTCAGTACTTC. This codes for CASSQDHTGLAKNIQYF.

The chain recombines TRBV2 with TRBJ2-7; the D is unclear. Per germline, CDR1 SNHLY and CDR2 FYNNEI. The CDR3 consists of 11 residues. Trimming stripped 0 bases from V and 7 bases from J, with 4 bases between. The CDR3 nucleotides read TGTGCCAGCAGTGAAGCCTGGGAGCAGTACTTC. Its translation is CASSEAWEQYF.

J is TRBJ1-1 and V is TRBV11-1; possibly TRBD1 for D (5 bases). Germline assignment: CDR1 SGHAT and CDR2 FQDESV (reference sequence). This CDR3 is built from 17 residues. V was clipped by 2 bases and J by 5 bases, with 21 bases between them. The CDR3 region is CASSLRFGVRGRTEAFF. CDR3 in DNA: TGTGCCAGCAGCTTAAGGTTCGGTGTTAGGGGTCGGACTGAAGCTTTCTTT.

Details on this clonotype: One end of the junction varies from germline; a read error may be responsible. This chain links TRBV6-2 or TRBV6-3 with TRBJ1-1; TRBD1 might be the D (6 bases). The CDR3 has 16 residues. Per the germline V gene, CDR1 is MNHEY and CDR2 is SVGEGT. The CDR3 DNA sequence: TGTGCCAGCAGTTCCTCCCTGCGACAGGTGGGAACTGTAGCTTTCTTT. It translates to CASSSSLRQVGTVAFF.

The rearrangement uses TRBV5-1 and TRBJ1-2; TRBD1 agrees at 8 bases. This CDR3 contains 16 residues. CDR1 and CDR2 from the germline V gene are SGHRS and YFSETQ. The V segment lost 1 base and the J segment 3 bases; nucleotides outside the gene matches: 8. CDR3 coding DNA: TGCGCCAGCAGCTTGCTTCGACAGGGGACGGACTATGGCTACACCTTC. Translation: CASSLLRQGTDYGYTF. Complete variable domain (other parts from reference TRBV5-1 and TRBJ1-2): KAGVTQTPRYLIKTRGQQVTLSCSPISGHRSVSWYQQTPGQGLQFLFEYFSETQRNKGNFPGRFSGRQFSNSRSEMNVSTLELGDSALYLCASSLLRQGTDYGYTFGSGTRLTVV.

The V call is TRBV11-3, the J call TRBJ1-2; D uncertain. Germline CDR1 and CDR2: SGHNT and YENEEA. The length of the CDR3 is 13 residues. V was trimmed by 5 bases and J by 8 bases, leaving 15 bases between them. The CDR3 region is CASSQGPNKGYTF. The CDR3 DNA reads as TGTGCCAGCAGCCAAGGACCTAACAAAGGCTACACCTTC. Looking up the rest from reference TRBV11-3 and TRBJ1-2 gives the full variable domain: EAGVVQSPRYKIIEKKQPVAFWCNPISGHNTLYWYLQNLGQGPELLIRYENEEAVDDSQLPKDRFSAERLKGVDSTLKIQPAELGDSAVYLCASSQGPNKGYTFGSGTRLTVV.

The rearrangement links TRBV5-1 to TRBJ2-2, with D uncertain. V was clipped by 5 bases and J by 0 bases, with 8 bases between them. The CDR3 is 14 residues long. The germline V gene encodes CDR1 SGHRS and CDR2 YFSETQ. This chain's CDR3 is CASSINSNTGELFF. CDR3 DNA: TGCGCCAGCAGTATTAACTCGAACACCGGGGAGCTGTTTTTT. Supplemented by reference TRBV5-1 and TRBJ2-2, the full variable domain reads KAGVTQTPRYLIKTRGQQVTLSCSPISGHRSVSWYQQTPGQGLQFLFEYFSETQRNKGNFPGRFSGRQFSNSRSEMNVSTLELGDSALYLCASSINSNTGELFFGEGSRLTVL.

At least ten counts were recorded for this clonotype. The V and J genes are TRBV28 and TRBJ2-7, with TRBD1 matching 11 bases. Germline V gene data show CDR1 as MDHEN and CDR2 as SYDVKM. The CDR3 is 14 residues long. The V and J ends lost 6 bases and 4 bases, in that order; junction bases with no gene match: 5. The CDR3 protein is CASRGTGGLYEQYF. The CDR3 DNA is TGTGCCAGCAGGGGGACAGGGGGTCTTTACGAGCAGTACTTC.

This clonotype came up many times. Here the CDR3 DNA reads TGTGCCAGCAGCCTCAGGGGCTCGAGGTACAATGAGCAGTTCTTC. Translation: CASSLRGSRYNEQFF. The chain has TRBV5-4 and TRBJ2-1; TRBD1 is a possible D gene (6 bases). CDR1 and CDR2 (germline): SGHNT, YYREEE (reference sequence). V dropped 4 bases and J dropped 4 bases, with 15 bases sitting between them. This CDR3 is built from 15 residues. Full variable domain (missing parts from reference TRBV5-4 and TRBJ2-1): ETGVTQSPTHLIKTRGQQVTLRCSSQSGHNTVSWYQQALGQGPQFIFQYYREEENGRGNFPPRFSGLQFPNYSSELNVNALELDDSALYLCASSLRGSRYNEQFFGPGTRLTVL.